This TCR beta chain was identified in a study of naive and memory T cell subsets (dated by TCRdb to about 2017). For the study in its entirety: An open-source, UMI-based TCR alpha and beta sequencing pipeline was applied to sorted naive and memory peripheral blood T cell subsets. The results of the functional CMV T cell responses matched the IgG serology results in every case. RNA was DNase-treated and reverse transcribed with TCR constant-region primers, mostly using SuperScript III. What the research found in general, with its limitations: RNA-based TCR counts may be influenced by expression changes linked to T cell activation and differentiation. Clonotypes were defined as single alpha or beta chain sequences, not paired alpha/beta receptors. No ground truth was available to validate the repertoire findings for the naive and memory subsets. A few larger clonotypes were present in naive repertoires, particularly the CD8 repertoires, and these clonotypes were possibly memory cells re-expressing CD45RA. In both CD4 and CD8 cells, going from naive through CM, EM and EMRA, the Gini index went up while Shannon and inverse Simpson diversity went down. A power law was followed by TCR abundance, with an exponent that differed between naive and memory subsets but was consistent across the three individuals. After error correction, over 95% of naive TCR sequences appeared only once, giving much steeper abundance distributions than memory subsets.

The protocol used for the library was UMI-ligation and nested PCR. The beta constant-region primer was an equimolar mix of two oligonucleotides covering both TRBC1 and TRBC2. Four rounds of PCR, combining the SP2 primer with nested alpha and beta constant-region primers, were used to amplify the ligated cDNA. A single-stranded oligonucleotide carrying the SP2 primer and a 12-nucleotide UMI was ligated to the 3' end of the cDNA by T4 RNA ligase 1. The ligation reaction was incubated at 16°C for roughly 18-25 hours. To avoid over-amplification, PCR2 was usually performed as a SYBR Green qPCR and halted once a predetermined threshold was reached. Apart from the first purification, every purification step used Agencourt AMPure XP magnetic beads. Libraries were quantified by Qubit and checked on a TapeStation, where a main peak was expected near 650 bp. Sequencing of the pooled libraries was done on an Illumina MiSeq using v2 2x251 paired-end kits, which typically yielded about 0.85-2 million reads per sample. Each sample was pooled at 4 nM, and roughly 4.5-7.5% PhiX was included to help cluster recognition. On the study's bioinformatics: V and J genes were assigned to Demultiplexor-processed FASTQ reads by Decombinator through tag matching, with a single base-pair mismatch being allowed. By using UMIs, Collapsinator corrected both sequencing errors and the frequency errors caused by PCR heterogeneity. CDR3Translator translated TCRs and extracted CDR3s from the conserved cysteine to the FGXG phenylalanine, flagging non-productive sequences. Repertoires were subsampled to equal numbers of UMI-defined TCRs before Gini, Shannon entropy and inverse Simpson indices were calculated. Within the linear range, a power law was fitted by maximum likelihood to the distributions of clonotype abundance. On one naive CD8 sample, the pipeline and MIGEC gave similar UMI counts, unique TCR numbers and clonal distributions. In one analysis, naive TCRs that were also found in any memory subset of the same donor were excluded from the naive repertoire. A set of approximately 7,300 CMV-associated CDR3 sequences, compiled from VDJdb and a published dataset, was used to search the repertoires. TCRdb ran its own pipeline on the public reads, namely fastp trimming at Q25 and MiXCR clone calling, and kept in-frame beta chains. Each CDR3 protein gets just one entry, which takes the most common genes and DNA from the rows behind it. TCRdb assigned the V and J calls; the authors' analysis was not used. The sample data list roughly 150,000 distinct CDR3 sequences, and 15% to 25% of these were observed just once. The top ten clones comprise roughly 0.63% of the sample.

From the second PCR step onward, the TCR alpha chain libraries and the TCR beta chain libraries were amplified separately. The CMV status of each donor was determined by measuring IFNgamma production from CD4+ T cells after fresh PBMCs had been stimulated overnight with CMV viral lysate. Using Miltenyi beads, CD4 T cells were first positively selected, and CD8 T cells were then positively selected from the CD4-negative fraction. Cells were stained for CD3, CD4, CD8, CD45RA, CD27 and a live/dead dye and were sorted on a BD Aria II into four subsets based on CD45RA and CD27. Blood came from a few healthy volunteers, each fractionated into CD4 and CD8 T cells and then into four differentiation subsets. Approximately 120 ml of peripheral blood was collected from each donor, and PBMC were isolated by Ficoll-Paque PLUS density-gradient centrifugation. Sorted cells were lysed in RLT buffer, after which RNA was extracted using a Qiagen RNeasy kit and stored at -80 degrees C.

The CDR3 numbers 13 residues from cysteine through phenylalanine. The kept DNA is CDR3 alone, 39 bases in frame from the first base. Deletion took 8 bases off V and 1 base off J, with a span of 11 bases between the germline ends. The sample holds a few counts of this clonotype. This clone's antigen is unknown. No qualities accompany the bases; no much larger clone lies one base away. This receptor was obtained from a human donor in good health. The sample consisted of naive CD8+ T cells from blood. What this sample's cell subset or site label stands for: naive T cells, CD45RA high CD27+. The chain is made from TRBV12-3 or TRBV12-4 and TRBJ1-1; the D gene lacks a confident call. The DNA sequence is given as TGTGCCAGCGTCGGTGGGCAGAACACTGAAGCTTTCTTT. Its coded protein is CASVGGQNTEAFF.